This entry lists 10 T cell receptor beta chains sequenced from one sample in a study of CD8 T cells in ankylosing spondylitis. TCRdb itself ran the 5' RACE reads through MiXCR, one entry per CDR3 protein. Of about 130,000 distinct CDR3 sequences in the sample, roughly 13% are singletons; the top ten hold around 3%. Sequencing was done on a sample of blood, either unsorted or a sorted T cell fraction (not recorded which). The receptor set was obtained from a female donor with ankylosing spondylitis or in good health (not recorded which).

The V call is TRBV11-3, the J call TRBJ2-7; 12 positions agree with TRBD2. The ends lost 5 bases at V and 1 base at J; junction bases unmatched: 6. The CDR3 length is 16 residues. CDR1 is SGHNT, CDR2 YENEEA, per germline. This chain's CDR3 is CASSPGLAGSSYEQYF. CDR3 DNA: TGTGCCAGCAGCCCCGGACTAGCGGGAAGTTCCTACGAGCAGTACTTC.

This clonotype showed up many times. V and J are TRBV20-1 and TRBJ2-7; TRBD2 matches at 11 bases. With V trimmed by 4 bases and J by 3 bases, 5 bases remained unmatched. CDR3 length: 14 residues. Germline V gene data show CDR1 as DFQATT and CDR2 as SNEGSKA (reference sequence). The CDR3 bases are TGCAGTGCTACCAGGACTAGCGGGTTCTACGAGCAGTACTTC. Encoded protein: CSATRTSGFYEQYF.

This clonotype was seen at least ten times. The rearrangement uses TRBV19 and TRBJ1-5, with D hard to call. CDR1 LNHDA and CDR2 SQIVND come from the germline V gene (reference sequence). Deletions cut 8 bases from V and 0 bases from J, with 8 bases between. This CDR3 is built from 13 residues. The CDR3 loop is CASREFSNQPQHF. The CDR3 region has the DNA TGTGCCAGTCGTGAGTTTAGCAATCAGCCCCAGCATTTT.

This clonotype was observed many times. The CDR3 region has the DNA TGTGCCAGCAGCCAAGCTAGCGGGAGGTACGAGCAGTACTTC. Amino acid sequence: CASSQASGRYEQYF. The rearrangement uses TRBV14 and TRBJ2-7; 11 nucleotides align to TRBD2. CDR1 and CDR2 (germline): SGHDN, FVKESK. This CDR3 comprises 14 residues. J was trimmed by 4 bases and V by 1 base; bases with no gene match: 0. Full variable domain (remainder filled in from reference TRBV14 and TRBJ2-7): EAGVTQFPSHSVIEKGQTVTLRCDPISGHDNLYWYRRVMGKEIKFLLHFVKESKQDESGMPNNRFLAERTGGTYSTLKVQPAELEDSGVYFCASSQASGRYEQYFGPGTRLTVT.

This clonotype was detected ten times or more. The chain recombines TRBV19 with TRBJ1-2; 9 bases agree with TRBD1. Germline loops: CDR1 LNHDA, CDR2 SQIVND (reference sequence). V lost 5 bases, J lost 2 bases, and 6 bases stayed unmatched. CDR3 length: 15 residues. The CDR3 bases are TGTGCCAGTAGTCTCGACGGGACAGGGAACTATGGCTACACCTTC. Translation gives CASSLDGTGNYGYTF.

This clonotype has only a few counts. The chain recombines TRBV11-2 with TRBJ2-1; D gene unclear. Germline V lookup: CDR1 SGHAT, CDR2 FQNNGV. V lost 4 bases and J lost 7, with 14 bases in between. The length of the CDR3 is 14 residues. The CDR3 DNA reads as TGTGCCAGCAGCTCACCCTTTTTGACAAATGAGCAGTTCTTC. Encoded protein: CASSSPFLTNEQFF.

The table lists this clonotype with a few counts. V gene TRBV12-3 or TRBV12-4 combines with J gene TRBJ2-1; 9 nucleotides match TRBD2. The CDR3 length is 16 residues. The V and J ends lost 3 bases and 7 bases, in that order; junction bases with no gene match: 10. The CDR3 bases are TGTGCCAGCAGTTTCGCGGGGAGGCTAGCGGGGAATGAGCAGTTCTTC. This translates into CASSFAGRLAGNEQFF.

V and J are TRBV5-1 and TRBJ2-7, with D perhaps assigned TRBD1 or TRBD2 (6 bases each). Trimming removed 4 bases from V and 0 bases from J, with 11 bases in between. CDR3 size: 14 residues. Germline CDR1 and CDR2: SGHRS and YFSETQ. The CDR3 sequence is CASSAGGSSYEQYF. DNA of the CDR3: TGCGCCAGCAGCGCCGGGGGCAGCTCCTACGAGCAGTACTTC.

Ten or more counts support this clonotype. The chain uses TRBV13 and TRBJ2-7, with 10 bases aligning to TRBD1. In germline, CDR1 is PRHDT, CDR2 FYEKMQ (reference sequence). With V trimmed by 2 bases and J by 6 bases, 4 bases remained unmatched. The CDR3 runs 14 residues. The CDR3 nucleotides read TGTGCCAGCAGCTTAAGACAGGGGGCGGGCGAGCAGTACTTC. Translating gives CASSLRQGAGEQYF.

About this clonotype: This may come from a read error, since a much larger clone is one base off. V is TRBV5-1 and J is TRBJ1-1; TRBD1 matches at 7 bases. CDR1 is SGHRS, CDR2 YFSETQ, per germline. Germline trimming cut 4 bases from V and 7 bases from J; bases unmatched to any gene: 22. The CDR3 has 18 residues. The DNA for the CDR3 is TGCGCCAGCAGCCCGGAAGACTACAACTTGCCCTGGGACAGTGAAGCTTTCTTT. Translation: CASSPEDYNLPWDSEAFF.